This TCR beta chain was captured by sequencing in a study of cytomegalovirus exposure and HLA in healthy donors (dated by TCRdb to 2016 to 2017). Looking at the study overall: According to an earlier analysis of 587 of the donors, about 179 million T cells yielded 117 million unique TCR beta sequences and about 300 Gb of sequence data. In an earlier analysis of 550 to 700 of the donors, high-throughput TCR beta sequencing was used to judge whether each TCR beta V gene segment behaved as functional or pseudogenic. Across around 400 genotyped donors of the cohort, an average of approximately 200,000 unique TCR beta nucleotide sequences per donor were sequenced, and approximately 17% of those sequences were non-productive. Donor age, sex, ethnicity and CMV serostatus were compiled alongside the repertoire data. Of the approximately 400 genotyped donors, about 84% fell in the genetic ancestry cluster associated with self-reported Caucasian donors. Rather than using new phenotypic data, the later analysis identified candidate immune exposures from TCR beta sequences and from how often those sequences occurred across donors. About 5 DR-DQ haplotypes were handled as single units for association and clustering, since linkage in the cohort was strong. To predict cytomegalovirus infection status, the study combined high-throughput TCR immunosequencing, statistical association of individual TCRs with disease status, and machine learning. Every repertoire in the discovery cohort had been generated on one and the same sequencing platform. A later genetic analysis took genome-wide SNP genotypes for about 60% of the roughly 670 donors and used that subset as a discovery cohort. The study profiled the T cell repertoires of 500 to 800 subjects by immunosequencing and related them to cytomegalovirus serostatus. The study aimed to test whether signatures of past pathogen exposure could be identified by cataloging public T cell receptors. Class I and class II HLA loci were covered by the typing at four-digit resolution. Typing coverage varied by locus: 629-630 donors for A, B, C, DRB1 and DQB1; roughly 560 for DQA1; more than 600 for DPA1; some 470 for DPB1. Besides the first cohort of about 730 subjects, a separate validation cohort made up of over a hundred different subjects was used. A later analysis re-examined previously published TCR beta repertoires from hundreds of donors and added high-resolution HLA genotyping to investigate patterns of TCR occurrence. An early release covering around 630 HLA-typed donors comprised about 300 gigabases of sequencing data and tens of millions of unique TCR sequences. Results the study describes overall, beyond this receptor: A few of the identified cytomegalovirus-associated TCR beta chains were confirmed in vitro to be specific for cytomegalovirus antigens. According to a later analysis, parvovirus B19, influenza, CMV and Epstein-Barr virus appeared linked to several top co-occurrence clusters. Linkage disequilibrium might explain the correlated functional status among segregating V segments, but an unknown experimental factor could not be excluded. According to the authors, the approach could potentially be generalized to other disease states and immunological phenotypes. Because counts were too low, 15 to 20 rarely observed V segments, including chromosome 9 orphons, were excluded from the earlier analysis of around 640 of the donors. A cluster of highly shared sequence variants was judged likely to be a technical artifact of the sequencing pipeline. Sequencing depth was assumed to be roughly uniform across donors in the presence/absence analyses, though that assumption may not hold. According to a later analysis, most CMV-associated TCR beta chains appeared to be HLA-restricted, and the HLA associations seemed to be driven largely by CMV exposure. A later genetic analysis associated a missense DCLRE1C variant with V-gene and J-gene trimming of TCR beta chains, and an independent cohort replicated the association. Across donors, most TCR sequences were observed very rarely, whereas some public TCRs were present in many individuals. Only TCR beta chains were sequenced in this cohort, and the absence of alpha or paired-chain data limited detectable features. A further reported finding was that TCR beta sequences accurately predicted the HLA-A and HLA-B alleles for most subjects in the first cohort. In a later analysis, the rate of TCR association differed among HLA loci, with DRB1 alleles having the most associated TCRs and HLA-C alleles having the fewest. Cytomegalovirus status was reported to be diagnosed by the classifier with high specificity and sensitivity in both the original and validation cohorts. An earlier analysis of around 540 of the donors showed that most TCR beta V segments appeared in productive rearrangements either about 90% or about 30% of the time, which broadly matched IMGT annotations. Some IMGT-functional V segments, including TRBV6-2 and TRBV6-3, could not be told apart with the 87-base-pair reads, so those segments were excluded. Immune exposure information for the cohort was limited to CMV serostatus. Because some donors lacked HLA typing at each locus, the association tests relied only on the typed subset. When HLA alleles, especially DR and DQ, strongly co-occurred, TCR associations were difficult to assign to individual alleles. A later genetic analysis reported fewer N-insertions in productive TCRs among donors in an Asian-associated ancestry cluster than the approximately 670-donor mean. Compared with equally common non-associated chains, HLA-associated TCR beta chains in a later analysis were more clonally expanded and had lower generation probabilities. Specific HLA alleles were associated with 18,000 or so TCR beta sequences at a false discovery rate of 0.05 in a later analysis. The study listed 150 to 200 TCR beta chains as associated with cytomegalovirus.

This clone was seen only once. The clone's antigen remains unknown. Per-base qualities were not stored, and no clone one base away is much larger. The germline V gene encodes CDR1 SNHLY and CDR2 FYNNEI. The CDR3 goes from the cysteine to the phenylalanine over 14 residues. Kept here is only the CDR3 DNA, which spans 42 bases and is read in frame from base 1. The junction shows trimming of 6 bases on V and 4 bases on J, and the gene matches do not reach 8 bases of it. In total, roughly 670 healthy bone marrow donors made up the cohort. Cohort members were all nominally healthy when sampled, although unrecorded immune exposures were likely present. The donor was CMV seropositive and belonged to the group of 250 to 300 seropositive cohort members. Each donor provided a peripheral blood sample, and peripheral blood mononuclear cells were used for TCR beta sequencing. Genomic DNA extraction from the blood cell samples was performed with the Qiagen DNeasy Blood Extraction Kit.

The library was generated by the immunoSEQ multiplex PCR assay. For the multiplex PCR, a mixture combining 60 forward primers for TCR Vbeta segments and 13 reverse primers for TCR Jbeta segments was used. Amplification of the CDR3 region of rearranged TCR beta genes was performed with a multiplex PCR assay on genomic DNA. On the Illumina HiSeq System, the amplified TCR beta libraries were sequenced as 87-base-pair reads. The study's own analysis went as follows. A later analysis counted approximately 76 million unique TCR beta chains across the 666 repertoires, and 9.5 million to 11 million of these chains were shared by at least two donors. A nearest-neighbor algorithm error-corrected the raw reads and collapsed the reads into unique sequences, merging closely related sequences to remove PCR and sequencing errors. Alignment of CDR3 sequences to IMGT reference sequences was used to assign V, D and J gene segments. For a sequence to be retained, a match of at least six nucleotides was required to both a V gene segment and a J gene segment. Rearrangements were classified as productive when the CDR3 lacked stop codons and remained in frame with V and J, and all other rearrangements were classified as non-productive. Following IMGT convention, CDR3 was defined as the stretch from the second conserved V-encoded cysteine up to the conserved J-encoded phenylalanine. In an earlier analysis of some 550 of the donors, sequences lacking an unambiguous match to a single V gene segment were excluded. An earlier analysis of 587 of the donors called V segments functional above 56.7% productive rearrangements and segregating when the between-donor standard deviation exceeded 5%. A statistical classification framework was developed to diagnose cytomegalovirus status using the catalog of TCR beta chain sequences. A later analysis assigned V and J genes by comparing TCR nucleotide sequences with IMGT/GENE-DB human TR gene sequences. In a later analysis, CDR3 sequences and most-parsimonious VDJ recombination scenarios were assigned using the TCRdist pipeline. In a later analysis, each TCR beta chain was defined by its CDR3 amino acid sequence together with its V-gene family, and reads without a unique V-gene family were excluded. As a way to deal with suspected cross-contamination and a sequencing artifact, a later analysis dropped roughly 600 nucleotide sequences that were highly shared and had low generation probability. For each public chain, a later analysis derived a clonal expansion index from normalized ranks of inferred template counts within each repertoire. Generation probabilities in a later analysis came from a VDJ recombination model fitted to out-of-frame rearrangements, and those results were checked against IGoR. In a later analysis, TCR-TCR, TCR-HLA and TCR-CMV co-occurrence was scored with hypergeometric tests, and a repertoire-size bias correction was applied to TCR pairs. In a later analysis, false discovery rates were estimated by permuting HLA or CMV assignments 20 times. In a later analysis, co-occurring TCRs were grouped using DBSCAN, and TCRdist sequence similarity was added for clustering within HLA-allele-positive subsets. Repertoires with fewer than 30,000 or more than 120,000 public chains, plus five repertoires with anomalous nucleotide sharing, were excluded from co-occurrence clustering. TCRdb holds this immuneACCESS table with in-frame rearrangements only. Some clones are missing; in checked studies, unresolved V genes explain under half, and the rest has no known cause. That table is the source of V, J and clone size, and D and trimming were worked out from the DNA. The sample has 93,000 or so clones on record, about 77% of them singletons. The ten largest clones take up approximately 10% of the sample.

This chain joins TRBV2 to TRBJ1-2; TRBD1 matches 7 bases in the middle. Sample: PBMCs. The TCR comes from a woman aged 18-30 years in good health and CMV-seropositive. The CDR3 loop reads CASSGVRGPYGYTF. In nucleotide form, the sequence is TGTGCCAGCAGCGGCGTGAGGGGGCCCTATGGCTACACCTTC. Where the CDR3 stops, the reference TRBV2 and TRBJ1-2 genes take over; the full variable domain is EPEVTQTPSHQVTQMGQEVILRCVPISNHLYFYWYRQILGQKVEFLVSFYNNEISEKSEIFDDQFSVERPDGSNFTLKIRSTKLEDSAMYFCASSGVRGPYGYTFGSGTRLTVV.